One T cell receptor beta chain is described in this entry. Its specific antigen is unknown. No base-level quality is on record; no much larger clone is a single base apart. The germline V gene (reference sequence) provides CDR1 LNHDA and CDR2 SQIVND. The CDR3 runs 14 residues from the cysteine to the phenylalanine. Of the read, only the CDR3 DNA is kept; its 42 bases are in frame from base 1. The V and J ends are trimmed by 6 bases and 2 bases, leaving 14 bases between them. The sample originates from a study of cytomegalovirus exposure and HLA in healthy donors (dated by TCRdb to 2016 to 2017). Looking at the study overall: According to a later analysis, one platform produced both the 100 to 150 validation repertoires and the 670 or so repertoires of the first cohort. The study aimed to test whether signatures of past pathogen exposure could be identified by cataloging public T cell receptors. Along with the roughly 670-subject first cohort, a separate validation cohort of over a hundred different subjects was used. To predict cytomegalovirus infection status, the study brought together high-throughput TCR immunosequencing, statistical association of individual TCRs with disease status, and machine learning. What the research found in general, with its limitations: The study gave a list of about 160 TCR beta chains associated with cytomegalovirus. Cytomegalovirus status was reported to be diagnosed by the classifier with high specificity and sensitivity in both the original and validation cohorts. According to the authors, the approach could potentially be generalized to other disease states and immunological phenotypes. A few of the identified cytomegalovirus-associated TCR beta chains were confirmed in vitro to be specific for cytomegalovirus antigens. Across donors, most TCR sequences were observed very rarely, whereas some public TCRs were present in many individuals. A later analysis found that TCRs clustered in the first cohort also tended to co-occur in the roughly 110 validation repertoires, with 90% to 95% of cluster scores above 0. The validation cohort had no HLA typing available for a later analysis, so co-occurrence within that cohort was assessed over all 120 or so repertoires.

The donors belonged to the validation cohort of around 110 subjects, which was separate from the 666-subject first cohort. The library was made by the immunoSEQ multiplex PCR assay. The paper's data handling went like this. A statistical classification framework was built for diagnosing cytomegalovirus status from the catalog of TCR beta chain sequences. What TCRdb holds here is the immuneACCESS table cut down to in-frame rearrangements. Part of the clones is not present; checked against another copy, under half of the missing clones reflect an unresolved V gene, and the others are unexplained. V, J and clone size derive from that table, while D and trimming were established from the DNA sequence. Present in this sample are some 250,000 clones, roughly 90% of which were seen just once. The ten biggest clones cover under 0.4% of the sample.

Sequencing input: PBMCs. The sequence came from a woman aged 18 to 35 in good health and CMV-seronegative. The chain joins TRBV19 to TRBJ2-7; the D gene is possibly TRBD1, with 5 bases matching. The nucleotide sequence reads TGTGCCAGTAGCAGTAGACAGTCAACCTACGAGCAGTACTTC. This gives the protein CASSSRQSTYEQYF.